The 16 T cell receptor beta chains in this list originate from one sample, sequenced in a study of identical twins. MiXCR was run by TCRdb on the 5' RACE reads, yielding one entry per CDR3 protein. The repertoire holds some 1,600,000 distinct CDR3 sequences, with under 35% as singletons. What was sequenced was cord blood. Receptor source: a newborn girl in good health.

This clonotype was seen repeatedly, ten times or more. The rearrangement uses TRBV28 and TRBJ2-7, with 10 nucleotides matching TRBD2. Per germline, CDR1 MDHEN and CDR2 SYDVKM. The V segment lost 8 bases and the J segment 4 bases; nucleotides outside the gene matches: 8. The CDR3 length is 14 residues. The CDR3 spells CASGSSGRIYEQYF. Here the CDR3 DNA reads TGTGCCAGCGGATCTAGCGGGAGAATTTACGAGCAGTACTTC.

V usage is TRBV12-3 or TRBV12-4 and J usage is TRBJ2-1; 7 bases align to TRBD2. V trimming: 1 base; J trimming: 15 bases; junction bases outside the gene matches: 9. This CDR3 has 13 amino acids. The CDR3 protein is CASSLDWRECPFF. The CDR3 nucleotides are TGTGCCAGCAGTTTAGACTGGCGGGAGTGTCCGTTCTTC.

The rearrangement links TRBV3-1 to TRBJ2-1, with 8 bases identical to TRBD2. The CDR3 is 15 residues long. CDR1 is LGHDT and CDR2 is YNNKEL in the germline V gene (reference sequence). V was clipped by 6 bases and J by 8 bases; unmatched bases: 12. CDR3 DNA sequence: TGTGCCAGCAGGCGGACTAGCCAGCTCCAGGATGAGCAGTTCTTC. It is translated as CASRRTSQLQDEQFF.

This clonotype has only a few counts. CDR3 DNA: TGCGCCAGCAGCCAAGTTGAGGGGCGGTACAATGAGCAGTTCTTC. It yields the protein CASSQVEGRYNEQFF. The chain links TRBV4-1 to TRBJ2-1; perhaps D is TRBD1 or TRBD2 (5 bases each). CDR3 length: 15 residues. Trimming removed 1 base from V and 4 bases from J, with 11 bases in between. Germline CDR1 is MGHRA and CDR2 is YSYEKL.

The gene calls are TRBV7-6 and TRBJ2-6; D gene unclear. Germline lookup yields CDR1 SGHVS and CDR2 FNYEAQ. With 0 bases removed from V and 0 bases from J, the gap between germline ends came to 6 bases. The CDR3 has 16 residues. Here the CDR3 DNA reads TGTGCCAGCAGCTTAGCCTTTAGCTCTGGGGCCAACGTCCTGACTTTC. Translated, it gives CASSLAFSSGANVLTF.

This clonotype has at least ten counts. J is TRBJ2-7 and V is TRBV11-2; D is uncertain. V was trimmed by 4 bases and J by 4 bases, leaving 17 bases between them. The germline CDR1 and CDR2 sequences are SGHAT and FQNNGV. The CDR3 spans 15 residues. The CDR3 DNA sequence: TGTGCCAGCAGCTCAATTCGTGGGCCGGGTTACGAGCAGTACTTC. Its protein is CASSSIRGPGYEQYF.

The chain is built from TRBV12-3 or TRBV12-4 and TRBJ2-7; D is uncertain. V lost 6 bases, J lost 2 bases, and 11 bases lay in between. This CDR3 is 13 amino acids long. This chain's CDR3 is CASRPGRAYEQYF. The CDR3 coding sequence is TGTGCCAGCAGGCCTGGACGGGCCTACGAGCAGTACTTC.

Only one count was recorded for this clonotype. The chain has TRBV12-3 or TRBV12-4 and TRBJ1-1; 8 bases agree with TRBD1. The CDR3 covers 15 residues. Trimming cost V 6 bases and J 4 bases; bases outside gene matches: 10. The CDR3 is CASSPRGLWSTEAFF. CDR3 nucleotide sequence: TGTGCCAGCAGCCCCAGGGGGCTCTGGAGCACTGAAGCTTTCTTT.

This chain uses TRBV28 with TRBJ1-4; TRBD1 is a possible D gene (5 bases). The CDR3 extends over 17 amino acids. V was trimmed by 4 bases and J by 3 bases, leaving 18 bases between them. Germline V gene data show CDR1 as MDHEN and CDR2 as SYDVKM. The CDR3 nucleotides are TGTGCCAGCAGTTCCGCGGGCCTCGGGGGTTCTAATGAAAAACTGTTTTTT. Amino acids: CASSSAGLGGSNEKLFF.

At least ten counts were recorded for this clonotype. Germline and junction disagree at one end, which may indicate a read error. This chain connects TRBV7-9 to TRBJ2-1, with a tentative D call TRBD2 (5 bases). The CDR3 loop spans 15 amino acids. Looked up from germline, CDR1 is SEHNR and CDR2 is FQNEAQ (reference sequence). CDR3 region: CASSLGGLGYNEQFF. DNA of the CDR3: TGTGCCAGCAGTTTAGGAGGCCTCGGCTACAATGAGCAGTTCTTC.

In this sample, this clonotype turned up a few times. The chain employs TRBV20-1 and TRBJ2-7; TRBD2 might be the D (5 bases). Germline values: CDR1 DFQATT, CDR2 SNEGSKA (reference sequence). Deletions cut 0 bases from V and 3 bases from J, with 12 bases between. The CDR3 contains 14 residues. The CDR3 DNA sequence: TGCAGTGCTAGAGATACGGGGTCCCGCTACGAGCAGTACTTC. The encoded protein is CSARDTGSRYEQYF.

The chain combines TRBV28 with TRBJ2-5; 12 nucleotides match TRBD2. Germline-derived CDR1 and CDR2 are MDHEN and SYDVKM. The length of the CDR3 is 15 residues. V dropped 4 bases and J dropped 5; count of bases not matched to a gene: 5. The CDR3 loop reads CASSWTSGIGETQYF. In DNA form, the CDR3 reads TGTGCCAGCAGTTGGACTAGCGGGATTGGGGAGACCCAGTACTTC.

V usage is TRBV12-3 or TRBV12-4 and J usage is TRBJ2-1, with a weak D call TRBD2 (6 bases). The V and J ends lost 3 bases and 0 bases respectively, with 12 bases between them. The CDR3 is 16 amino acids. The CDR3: CASSLGGITSYNEQFF. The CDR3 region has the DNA TGTGCCAGCAGTTTGGGCGGGATTACCTCCTACAATGAGCAGTTCTTC.

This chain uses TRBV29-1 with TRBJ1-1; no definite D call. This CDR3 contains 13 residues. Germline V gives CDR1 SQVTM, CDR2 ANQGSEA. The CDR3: CAARETVNTEAFF. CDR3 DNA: TGCGCCGCAAGGGAGACGGTCAACACTGAAGCTTTCTTT. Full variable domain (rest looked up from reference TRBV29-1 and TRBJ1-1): SAVISQKPSRDICQRGTSLTIQCQVDSQVTMMFWYRQQPGQSLTLIATANQGSEATYESGFVIDKFPISRPNLTFSTLTVSNMSPEDSSIYLCAARETVNTEAFFGQGTRLTVV.

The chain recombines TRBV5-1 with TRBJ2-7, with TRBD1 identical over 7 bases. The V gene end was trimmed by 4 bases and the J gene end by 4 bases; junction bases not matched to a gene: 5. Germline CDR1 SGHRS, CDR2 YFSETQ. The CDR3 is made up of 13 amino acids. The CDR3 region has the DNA TGCGCCAGCAGCGTCGACAGGGTTTACGAGCAGTACTTC. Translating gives CASSVDRVYEQYF. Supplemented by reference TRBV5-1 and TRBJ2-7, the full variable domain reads KAGVTQTPRYLIKTRGQQVTLSCSPISGHRSVSWYQQTPGQGLQFLFEYFSETQRNKGNFPGRFSGRQFSNSRSEMNVSTLELGDSALYLCASSVDRVYEQYFGPGTRLTVT.

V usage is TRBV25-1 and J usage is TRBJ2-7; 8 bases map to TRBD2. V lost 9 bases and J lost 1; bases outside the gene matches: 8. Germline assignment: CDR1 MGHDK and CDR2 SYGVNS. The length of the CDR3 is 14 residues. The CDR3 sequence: CASVGTRVSYEQYF. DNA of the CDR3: TGTGCCAGTGTCGGGACTAGAGTTTCCTACGAGCAGTACTTC.